The clone carrying this TCR beta chain was detected a few times. Its antigen is unidentified. Germline values: CDR1 SEHNR, CDR2 FQNEAQ (reference sequence). This CDR3 spans 15 amino acids. V lost 4 bases to trimming and J lost 5 bases; unmatched junction nucleotides: 10. RNA, once extracted, was reverse transcribed into cDNA for use as the sequencing template. Using immunoSEQ multiplex PCR, the repertoire was profiled, and TCRdb retains in-frame clones only, with some absent. The sample contains around 29,000 clones, about 80% of which appear only once. The source of the sample is a study of CD8+ T cells in alopecia areata. Broader study findings: Greater clonality was observed in lesional scalp samples, especially alopecia totalis/universalis, versus normal scalp.

The sample consisted of NKG2D-low CD8+ T cells sorted from blood. The V gene is TRBV7-9, the J gene TRBJ2-7; 8 bases are shared with TRBD2. The TCR comes from a human donor with alopecia areata. The CDR3 region is CASSSLTSGGHEQYF. DNA for the CDR3: TGTGCCAGCAGCTCCTTAACCAGCGGGGGACACGAGCAGTACTTC.